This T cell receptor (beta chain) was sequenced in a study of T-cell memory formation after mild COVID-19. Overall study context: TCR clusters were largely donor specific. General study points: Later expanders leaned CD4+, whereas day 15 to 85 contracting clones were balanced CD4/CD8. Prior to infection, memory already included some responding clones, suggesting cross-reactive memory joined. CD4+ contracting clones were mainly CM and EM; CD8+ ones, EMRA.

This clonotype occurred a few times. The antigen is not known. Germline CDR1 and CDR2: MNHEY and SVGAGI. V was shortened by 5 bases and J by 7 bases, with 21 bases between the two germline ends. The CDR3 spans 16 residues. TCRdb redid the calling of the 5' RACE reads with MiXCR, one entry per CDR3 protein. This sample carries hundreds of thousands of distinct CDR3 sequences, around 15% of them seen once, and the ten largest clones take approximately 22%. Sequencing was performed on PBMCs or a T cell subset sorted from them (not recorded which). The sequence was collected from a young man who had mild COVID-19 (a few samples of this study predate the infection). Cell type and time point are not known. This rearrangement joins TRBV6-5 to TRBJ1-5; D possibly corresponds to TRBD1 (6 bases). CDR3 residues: CASSPGMGAKRQPQHF. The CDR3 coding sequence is TGTGCCAGCAGTCCGGGGATGGGGGCCAAGAGGCAGCCCCAGCATTTT.